The 27 T cell receptor beta chains presented below share a single source sample, sequenced in a study of PD-1 blockade in classical Hodgkin lymphoma. Time point: cycle 4 day 1 (C4D1), after less than 7 weeks of nivolumab. Relapse was seen in all patients after autologous stem cell transplantation, and brentuximab vedotin exposure was variable. From thawed PBMCs, CD4+ T cells were purified using magnetic negative selection. The protocol was immunoSEQ multiplex PCR, while the TCRdb copy is restricted to in-frame clones and leaves out a portion. The table lists 29,000 or so clones, roughly 80% of them singletons, with approximately 0.62% in the top ten. The input for sequencing was CD4+ T cells from blood, taken before the fourth cycle of nivolumab. These receptors were obtained from a human donor with classical Hodgkin lymphoma.

The chain couples TRBV5-1 to TRBJ2-5, with unresolved D. The V end was cut by 4 bases, the J end by 4 bases, with 8 bases between. The germline V gene has CDR1 SGHRS and CDR2 YFSETQ. This CDR3 is 12 amino acids long. In DNA, the CDR3 is TGCGCCAGCAGCCCCCAAGGAGAGACCCAGTACTTC. Residues: CASSPQGETQYF.

V usage is TRBV11-3 and J usage is TRBJ2-1, with 8 nucleotides matching TRBD2. V shed 2 bases, J shed 3 bases, and the junction held 3 bases outside the gene matches. CDR1 is SGHNT, CDR2 YENEEA, per germline. The CDR3 is 15 amino acids. The CDR3 reads CASSLRAGGYNEQFF. CDR3 in DNA: TGTGCCAGCAGCTTAAGGGCGGGGGGCTACAATGAGCAGTTCTTC.

The J gene is TRBJ1-4, the V gene TRBV5-1, with a possible D match to TRBD1 (6 bases). This CDR3 is 14 amino acids long. The germline V gene encodes CDR1 SGHRS and CDR2 YFSETQ. Deletions cut 4 bases from V and 4 bases from J, with 11 bases between. The CDR3: CASSPQGDNEKLFF. In DNA form, the CDR3 reads TGCGCCAGCAGCCCACAGGGTGATAATGAAAAACTGTTTTTT.

This clone was seen a single time. This chain uses TRBV5-1 with TRBJ2-3; 7 bases match TRBD1. With 0 bases clipped from V and 6 bases from J, the junction kept 4 bases outside the gene matches. The CDR3 runs to 14 residues. Looked up from germline, CDR1 is SGHRS and CDR2 is YFSETQ. CDR3 sequence reads: CASSLDRGGDTQYF. In nucleotides, the CDR3 is TGCGCCAGCAGCTTGGACAGGGGTGGGGATACGCAGTATTTT.

This clone was seen once. The chain carries TRBV30 and TRBJ1-5; no firm D call. V gave up 1 base and J gave up 7 bases, with 14 bases separating them. CDR3 size: 14 residues. Germline V gene lookup returns CDR1 GTSNPN and CDR2 SVGIG (reference sequence). Here the CDR3 DNA reads TGTGCCTGGAGTGCATCACAAGGAAGGCAGCCCCAGCATTTT. It is translated as CAWSASQGRQPQHF.

This clone is a singleton in its sample. DNA of the CDR3: TGCGCCAGCAGCCACGACAGCACCGGGGAGCTGTTTTTT. As protein: CASSHDSTGELFF. V gene TRBV5-1 combines with J gene TRBJ2-2, with D perhaps TRBD1 (5 bases). Germline CDR1 reads SGHRS; CDR2 reads YFSETQ. The CDR3 covers 13 residues. Trimming cost V 4 bases and J 4 bases, with 8 bases left between them. The variable domain in full, with the rest retrieved from reference TRBV5-1 and TRBJ2-2, is KAGVTQTPRYLIKTRGQQVTLSCSPISGHRSVSWYQQTPGQGLQFLFEYFSETQRNKGNFPGRFSGRQFSNSRSEMNVSTLELGDSALYLCASSHDSTGELFFGEGSRLTVL.

The chain has TRBV5-1 and TRBJ2-5, with D possibly matching TRBD2 (5 bases). The tail of the sequence fits TRBJ2-7 better, so the J call may be wrong. This CDR3 is 13 amino acids long. In germline, CDR1 is SGHRS, CDR2 YFSETQ. CDR3 sequence reads: CASSPEGLYEQYF. The CDR3, as DNA: TGCGCCAGCAGCCCCGAGGGCCTTTACGAGCAGTACTTC.

The gene calls are TRBV4-2 and TRBJ2-5, with D perhaps matching TRBD2 (6 bases). Trimming stripped 3 bases from V and 3 bases from J, with 14 bases between. This CDR3 is built from 15 residues. Per the germline V gene, CDR1 is LGHNA and CDR2 is YNFKEQ. CDR3 sequence (DNA): TGTGCCAGCAGCCAGGACGGGGACTGGAAAGAGACCCAGTACTTC. It translates to CASSQDGDWKETQYF.

This sequence joins TRBV7-8 and TRBJ1-1, with D possibly TRBD1 on 5 matching bases. CDR3 length equals 14 residues. The germline V gene encodes CDR1 SGHVS and CDR2 FQNEAQ. V was pared by 4 bases and J by 5 bases, with 14 bases between. CDR3 region: CASSSRGLETEAFF. In DNA form, the CDR3 reads TGTGCCAGCAGCTCCCGGGGCCTGGAAACTGAAGCTTTCTTT.

This clone turned up a few times. V usage is TRBV15 and J usage is TRBJ2-2; tentative D call: TRBD1 (6 bases). Between the trimmed V and J ends, which lost 9 bases and 5 bases, there was a span of 13 bases. CDR1 and CDR2 (germline): LNHNV, YYDKDF (reference sequence). The CDR3 is 13 amino acids. This chain's CDR3 is CATALTGTGELFF. CDR3 nucleotides: TGTGCCACTGCCCTCACAGGGACCGGGGAGCTGTTTTTT.

The J gene is TRBJ2-7, the V gene TRBV5-1; D is unclear. Germline V gene sequence: CDR1 SGHRS, CDR2 YFSETQ. The V and J ends lost 2 bases and 2 bases respectively, with 11 bases between them. CDR3 size: 14 residues. CDR3 bases: TGCGCCAGCAGCTTACGTATGGGCCCCTACGAGCAGTACTTC. Encoded protein: CASSLRMGPYEQYF.

This chain joins TRBV7-9 and TRBJ2-5; 14 bases line up with TRBD2. CDR3 length equals 18 residues. The V gene end was trimmed by 4 bases and the J gene end by 4 bases; junction bases not matched to a gene: 11. Per the germline V gene, CDR1 is SEHNR and CDR2 is FQNEAQ (reference sequence). The chain's CDR3 is CASSSRRTSGGRGETQYF. For the CDR3, the DNA is TGTGCCAGCAGCTCACGGAGGACTAGCGGGGGGCGGGGAGAGACCCAGTACTTC.

J is TRBJ1-2 and V is TRBV7-9, with 10 bases identical to TRBD1. The CDR3 runs 15 residues. The germline CDR1 and CDR2 sequences are SEHNR and FQNEAQ (reference sequence). The V gene end was trimmed by 2 bases and the J gene end by 7 bases; junction bases not matched to a gene: 7. CDR3 loop: CASSLNPWDRGGYTF. Written as DNA, the CDR3 is TGTGCCAGCAGCTTAAATCCTTGGGACAGGGGTGGCTACACCTTC.

This sequence joins TRBV30 and TRBJ1-1, with TRBD1 matching over 9 bases. The length of the CDR3 is 15 residues. CDR1 and CDR2 from the germline V gene are GTSNPN and SVGIG (reference sequence). The ends lost 1 base at V and 4 bases at J; junction bases unmatched: 7. CDR3 nucleotide sequence: TGTGCCTGGAGTGGACAGGGGGGTCTGGGCACTGAAGCTTTCTTT. Its translation is CAWSGQGGLGTEAFF.

The V gene is TRBV6-1, the J gene TRBJ1-6, with unresolved D. V dropped 3 bases and J dropped 9 bases, with 6 bases sitting between them. This CDR3 comprises 12 residues. From germline, CDR1 is MNHNS and CDR2 SASEGT. The CDR3 region is CASSDQSSPLHF. DNA of the CDR3: TGTGCCAGCAGTGACCAGAGTTCACCCCTCCACTTT.

The chain combines TRBV7-9 with TRBJ2-7, with 9 bases identical to TRBD1. From germline, CDR1 is SEHNR and CDR2 FQNEAQ (reference sequence). Trimming took 5 bases from V and 2 from J; bases not matched to a gene: 1. This CDR3 region has 13 residues. The CDR3 DNA reads as TGTGCCAGCAGCCGGGACAGGGCCTACGAGCAGTACTTC. It is translated as CASSRDRAYEQYF.

The V gene is TRBV20-1, the J gene TRBJ1-2; no clear D gene. The CDR3 length is 11 residues. Germline CDR1 and CDR2: DFQATT and SNEGSKA (reference sequence). The germline V and J ends were trimmed by 4 bases and 3 bases, with 6 bases remaining between them. The CDR3 DNA is TGCAGTGCTACGACGGACTATGGCTACACCTTC. Protein: CSATTDYGYTF.

This chain joins TRBV5-1 and TRBJ1-1; D gene unclear. Germline V gives CDR1 SGHRS, CDR2 YFSETQ. This CDR3 has 15 residues. V gave up 0 bases and J gave up 1 base, with 10 bases separating them. CDR3 region: CASSLAGRANTEAFF. The CDR3 nucleotides read TGCGCCAGCAGCTTGGCCGGAAGAGCGAACACTGAAGCTTTCTTT.

J is TRBJ1-5 and V is TRBV18; D may be TRBD1 (5 bases). This CDR3 is built from 15 residues. The germline V gene has CDR1 KGHSH and CDR2 LQKENI. The V end was cut by 3 bases, the J end by 4 bases, with 13 bases between. CDR3 nucleotides: TGTGCCAGCTCACCTCAGGGTAGGGCGAATCAGCCCCAGCATTTT. Translation: CASSPQGRANQPQHF.

The CDR3 here is CASSFGTSSSSGANVLTF. CDR3 DNA sequence: TGCGCCAGCAGCTTCGGGACGTCCTCGAGCTCTGGGGCCAACGTCCTGACTTTC. This sequence joins TRBV5-1 and TRBJ2-6, with D perhaps being TRBD1 or TRBD2 (5 bases each). With 2 bases removed from V and 0 bases from J, the gap between germline ends came to 15 bases. Germline values: CDR1 SGHRS, CDR2 YFSETQ. The CDR3 extends over 18 amino acids.

This clone was found a few times. The genes are TRBV7-3 and TRBJ1-1; no reliable D call. Per germline, CDR1 SGHTA and CDR2 FQGTGA. There are 13 residues in the CDR3. Trimming pared 2 bases from V and 5 bases from J, leaving 9 bases between. The DNA of the CDR3 is TGTGCCAGCAGCTTAGAGACCAGGACTGAAGCTTTCTTT. Translation gives CASSLETRTEAFF.

This rearrangement joins TRBV10-1 to TRBJ1-3; 8 nucleotides agree with TRBD1. V lost 2 bases and J lost 1; bases outside the gene matches: 1. This CDR3 has 15 residues. Per the germline V gene, CDR1 is WNHNN and CDR2 is SYGVQD (reference sequence). CDR3 residues: CASSETGGSGNTIYF. CDR3 nucleotide sequence: TGCGCCAGCAGTGAGACAGGGGGATCTGGAAACACCATATATTTT.

The rearrangement joins TRBV7-3 to TRBJ2-2; TRBD1 matches at 8 bases. The CDR3 has 14 residues. With 3 bases clipped from V and 7 bases from J, the junction kept 4 bases outside the gene matches. The germline V gene encodes CDR1 SGHTA and CDR2 FQGTGA. Here the CDR3 reads CASSLVQGVGELFF. CDR3 DNA sequence: TGTGCCAGCAGCTTGGTACAGGGGGTCGGGGAGCTGTTTTTT.

The rearrangement uses TRBV6-5 and TRBJ2-1, with 10 bases that match TRBD2. The germline CDR1 and CDR2 sequences are MNHEY and SVGAGI. V lost 8 bases to trimming and J lost 5 bases; unmatched junction nucleotides: 9. The CDR3 extends over 15 amino acids. DNA of the CDR3: TGTGCCAGCGGATGGAGCGGGGGGGCCAACAATGAGCAGTTCTTC. This encodes CASGWSGGANNEQFF.

V usage is TRBV27 and J usage is TRBJ2-1, with 7 bases fitting TRBD2. The J segment lost 8 bases and the V segment lost 7 bases, leaving 14 bases of the junction unmatched. Per the germline V gene, CDR1 is MNHEY and CDR2 is SMNVEV (reference sequence). The length of the CDR3 is 15 residues. The DNA for the CDR3 is TGTGCCAGCACCTCATTACGGACTAGTAGGGATGAGCAGTTCTTC. Translation: CASTSLRTSRDEQFF.

The chain carries TRBV6-6 and TRBJ2-5, with 7 bases aligning to TRBD1. The CDR3 covers 15 residues. Germline trimming cut 4 bases from V and 3 bases from J; bases unmatched to any gene: 8. Germline lookup yields CDR1 MNHNY and CDR2 SVGAGI (reference sequence). CDR3 sequence (DNA): TGTGCCAGCAGTTTGCCGAGACAGGGTAAAGAGACCCAGTACTTC. It translates to CASSLPRQGKETQYF.

The chain uses TRBV5-5 and TRBJ1-1; D perhaps matches TRBD1 (6 bases). Germline CDR1 SGHKS, CDR2 YYEKEE (reference sequence). Deletions cut 0 bases from V and 1 base from J, with 10 bases between. The CDR3 contains 15 residues. CDR3 nucleotides: TGTGCCAGCAGCTTGGTAGGGGGAGGGAACACTGAAGCTTTCTTT. This encodes CASSLVGGGNTEAFF.